These T cell receptor beta chains were read from a single sample in a study of blood T cell repertoires in COVID-19. The method was immunoSEQ multiplex PCR; TCRdb's version includes in-frame clones alone and lacks a portion of them. The sample holds 400,000 to 500,000 clones; roughly 90% are singletons and the top ten take more than 1.4%. Sample: peripheral blood. These TCRs come from a woman aged 25 to 45 with active or convalescent COVID-19. CDR3s include the opening cysteine and the closing phenylalanine or tryptophan. D genes are given only for firm matches. Where a row states a size, it is once, few, many or the class of an expanded clone; other rows omit it.

v_gene: TRBV19
d_gene: TRBD2
len: 15
abundance: -
j_gene: TRBJ2-1
CDR3aa: CASSSSSGGYNEQFF
CDR3nt: TGTGCCAGTAGTAGTTCAAGCGGGGGGTACAATGAGCAGTTCTTC

v_gene: TRBV6-4
d_gene: TRBD1
len: 14
abundance: -
j_gene: TRBJ1-1
CDR3aa: CASSTGQGVTEAFF
CDR3nt: TGTGCCAGCAGTACTGGACAGGGGGTTACTGAAGCTTTCTTT

v_gene: TRBV3-1/TRBV3-2
d_gene: -
len: 11
abundance: -
j_gene: TRBJ1-1
CDR3aa: CATQGLAGAFF
CDR3nt: TGTGCCACCCAGGGATTAGCTGGAGCTTTCTTT

v_gene: TRBV29-1
d_gene: TRBD1
len: 12
abundance: -
j_gene: TRBJ1-1
CDR3aa: CSVWTGGTEAFF
CDR3nt: TGCAGCGTATGGACAGGGGGAACTGAAGCTTTCTTT

v_gene: TRBV9
d_gene: -
len: 12
abundance: -
j_gene: TRBJ2-5
CDR3aa: CASSAPEETQYF
CDR3nt: TGTGCCAGCAGCGCCCCGGAGGAGACCCAGTACTTC

v_gene: TRBV30
d_gene: -
len: 11
abundance: -
j_gene: TRBJ2-7
CDR3aa: CAWSLGAKQYF
CDR3nt: TGTGCCTGGAGTCTTGGGGCTAAGCAGTACTTC

v_gene: TRBV29-1
d_gene: TRBD2
len: 14
abundance: -
j_gene: TRBJ2-7
CDR3aa: CSVSLRLAVFEQYF
CDR3nt: TGCAGCGTTAGTCTAAGACTAGCGGTATTCGAGCAGTACTTC

v_gene: TRBV6-5
d_gene: -
len: 14
abundance: -
j_gene: TRBJ1-2
CDR3aa: CASSYRSGAYGYTF
CDR3nt: TGTGCCAGCAGTTACAGGTCAGGGGCATATGGCTACACCTTC

v_gene: TRBV10-2
d_gene: -
len: 12
abundance: -
j_gene: TRBJ1-1
CDR3aa: CASRAMNTEAFF
CDR3nt: TGCGCCAGCAGGGCAATGAACACTGAAGCTTTCTTT

v_gene: TRBV5-4
d_gene: -
len: 14
abundance: -
j_gene: TRBJ2-2
CDR3aa: CASSEQEWTGELFF
CDR3nt: TGTGCCAGCAGCGAGCAGGAATGGACCGGGGAGCTGTTTTTT

v_gene: TRBV19
d_gene: -
len: 14
abundance: -
j_gene: TRBJ1-3
CDR3aa: CASSISHSGNTIYF
CDR3nt: TGTGCCAGTAGTATTAGTCACTCTGGAAACACCATATATTTT

v_gene: TRBV7-9
d_gene: -
len: 14
abundance: -
j_gene: TRBJ2-7
CDR3aa: CASSSSDSSYEQYF
CDR3nt: TGTGCCAGCAGCTCCTCGGACAGTTCCTACGAGCAGTACTTC

v_gene: TRBV18
d_gene: -
len: 13
abundance: once
j_gene: TRBJ2-5
CDR3aa: CASSPTQQETQYF
CDR3nt: TGTGCCAGCTCACCAACCCAGCAAGAGACCCAGTACTTC

v_gene: TRBV3-1/TRBV3-2
d_gene: TRBD2
len: 15
abundance: -
j_gene: TRBJ2-7
CDR3aa: CASSLGTGGPYEQYF
CDR3nt: TGTGCCAGCAGTCTCGGGACGGGAGGGCCCTACGAGCAGTACTTC

v_gene: TRBV7-7
d_gene: TRBD2
len: 16
abundance: few
j_gene: TRBJ2-1
CDR3aa: CASSLGAGLGPNEQFF
CDR3nt: TGTGCCAGCAGCCTGGGGGCGGGACTAGGACCAAATGAGCAGTTCTTC

v_gene: TRBV28
d_gene: -
len: 14
abundance: -
j_gene: TRBJ1-1
CDR3aa: CASVRGGTAAHAFF
CDR3nt: TGTGCCAGCGTCAGGGGAGGGACCGCGGCACACGCTTTCTTT

v_gene: TRBV5-1
d_gene: TRBD1
len: 14
abundance: -
j_gene: TRBJ1-2
CDR3aa: CASSSGQDNYGYTF
CDR3nt: TGCGCCAGCAGCTCGGGACAGGATAACTATGGCTACACCTTC

v_gene: TRBV20-1
d_gene: TRBD1
len: 13
abundance: -
j_gene: TRBJ1-5
CDR3aa: CSASGQDNQPQHF
CDR3nt: TGCAGTGCTAGTGGACAGGACAATCAGCCCCAGCATTTT

v_gene: TRBV5-6
d_gene: TRBD1
len: 14
abundance: -
j_gene: TRBJ2-7
CDR3aa: CASSLRDRGYEQYF
CDR3nt: TGTGCCAGCAGCTTGCGAGACAGGGGCTACGAGCAGTACTTC

v_gene: TRBV3-1/TRBV3-2
d_gene: -
len: 15
abundance: few
j_gene: TRBJ1-5
CDR3aa: CASSHSISERQPQHF
CDR3nt: TGTGCCAGCAGCCATTCTATCTCGGAGCGGCAGCCCCAGCATTTT

v_gene: TRBV30
d_gene: -
len: 11
abundance: -
j_gene: TRBJ1-2
CDR3aa: CAWSWGEGYTF
CDR3nt: TGTGCCTGGAGCTGGGGGGAAGGCTACACCTTC

v_gene: TRBV12-3/TRBV12-4
d_gene: -
len: 13
abundance: -
j_gene: TRBJ1-2
CDR3aa: CASSSGTLLSYTF
CDR3nt: TGTGCCAGCAGCTCTGGGACTCTTTTGTCCTACACCTTC

v_gene: TRBV10-3
d_gene: -
len: 14
abundance: -
j_gene: TRBJ1-5
CDR3aa: CAIGAVGGNQPQHF
CDR3nt: TGTGCCATCGGGGCCGTGGGTGGCAATCAGCCCCAGCATTTT

v_gene: TRBV10-3
d_gene: -
len: 16
abundance: -
j_gene: TRBJ2-3
CDR3aa: CAISESSTGLTDTQYF
CDR3nt: TGTGCCATCAGTGAGTCTAGTACAGGCCTCACAGATACGCAGTATTTT

v_gene: TRBV28
d_gene: TRBD2
len: 17
abundance: -
j_gene: TRBJ2-1
CDR3aa: CASSSSIFVGGTNEQFF
CDR3nt: TGTGCCAGCAGTTCCTCTATATTCGTGGGAGGGACCAATGAGCAGTTCTTC

v_gene: TRBV29-1
d_gene: -
len: 14
abundance: -
j_gene: TRBJ1-4
CDR3aa: CSVLRGPTNEKLFF
CDR3nt: TGCAGCGTCCTAAGGGGCCCAACTAATGAAAAACTGTTTTTT

v_gene: TRBV2
d_gene: -
len: 13
abundance: once
j_gene: TRBJ1-1
CDR3aa: CASSEGAPREAFF
CDR3nt: TGTGCCAGCAGTGAAGGGGCCCCTCGGGAAGCTTTCTTT

v_gene: TRBV15
d_gene: -
len: 21
abundance: -
j_gene: TRBJ1-4
CDR3aa: CATSRSIPPGYHYLLTEKLFF
CDR3nt: TGTGCCACCAGCAGATCCATCCCCCCAGGGTACCACTATCTCCTTACTGAAAAACTGTTTTTT

v_gene: TRBV11-3
d_gene: -
len: 13
abundance: -
j_gene: TRBJ2-2
CDR3aa: CASSFRGSGELFF
CDR3nt: TGTGCCAGCAGCTTTAGGGGTTCGGGGGAGCTGTTTTTT

v_gene: TRBV3-1/TRBV3-2
d_gene: -
len: 16
abundance: once
j_gene: TRBJ2-1
CDR3aa: CASSRGVGTVANEQFF
CDR3nt: TGTGCCAGCAGCCGGGGGGTGGGAACGGTCGCCAATGAGCAGTTCTTC

v_gene: TRBV6-6
d_gene: TRBD2
len: 16
abundance: -
j_gene: TRBJ2-3
CDR3aa: CASSWRTRVSADTQYF
CDR3nt: TGTGCCAGCAGTTGGCGGACTAGAGTATCGGCAGATACGCAGTATTTT

v_gene: TRBV6-6
d_gene: -
len: 14
abundance: -
j_gene: TRBJ1-3
CDR3aa: CASSLDRTGNTIYF
CDR3nt: TGTGCCAGCAGCCTTGACAGGACTGGAAACACCATATATTTT

v_gene: TRBV3-1/TRBV3-2
d_gene: TRBD2
len: 15
abundance: -
j_gene: TRBJ2-3
CDR3aa: CASSLNLAGGGTQYF
CDR3nt: TGTGCCAGCAGCCTGAACCTAGCGGGAGGGGGTACGCAGTATTTT

v_gene: TRBV2
d_gene: -
len: 13
abundance: -
j_gene: TRBJ1-2
CDR3aa: CASSVNRVYGYTF
CDR3nt: TGTGCCAGCAGCGTTAACAGGGTCTATGGCTACACCTTC

v_gene: TRBV5-4
d_gene: TRBD2
len: 16
abundance: once
j_gene: TRBJ2-2
CDR3aa: CASSLDPSGSSGELFF
CDR3nt: TGTGCCAGCAGCTTGGATCCTAGCGGGAGCTCCGGGGAGCTGTTTTTT

v_gene: TRBV7-9
d_gene: -
len: 14
abundance: once
j_gene: TRBJ1-6
CDR3aa: CASSPLDPYSPLHF
CDR3nt: TGTGCCAGCAGCCCACTAGACCCATATTCACCCCTCCACTTT

v_gene: TRBV18
d_gene: -
len: 16
abundance: -
j_gene: TRBJ2-3
CDR3aa: CASSPSRLTSTDTQYF
CDR3nt: TGTGCCAGCTCACCTAGCCGCTTAACTAGCACAGATACGCAGTATTTT

v_gene: TRBV5-1
d_gene: -
len: 12
abundance: -
j_gene: TRBJ1-2
CDR3aa: CASGGDEYGYTF
CDR3nt: TGCGCCAGCGGGGGCGATGAGTATGGCTACACCTTC

v_gene: TRBV4-1
d_gene: -
len: 17
abundance: -
j_gene: TRBJ1-6
CDR3aa: CASSQEGGSSYNSPLHF
CDR3nt: TGCGCCAGCAGCCAAGAAGGCGGAAGCTCCTATAATTCACCCCTCCACTTT

v_gene: TRBV6-2/TRBV6-3
d_gene: -
len: 13
abundance: -
j_gene: TRBJ2-7
CDR3aa: CASSSDNSYEQYF
CDR3nt: TGTGCCAGCAGTTCCGACAATTCCTACGAGCAGTACTTC

v_gene: TRBV18
d_gene: -
len: 17
abundance: -
j_gene: TRBJ2-7
CDR3aa: CASSPSVGGLYSYEQYF
CDR3nt: TGTGCCAGCTCACCGTCCGTTGGGGGCCTCTATTCCTACGAGCAGTACTTC

v_gene: TRBV12-5
d_gene: -
len: 13
abundance: once
j_gene: TRBJ1-2
CDR3aa: CASGLDSKDGYTF
CDR3nt: TGTGCTAGTGGTTTGGACAGCAAGGATGGCTACACCTTC

v_gene: TRBV24-1
d_gene: -
len: 13
abundance: few
j_gene: TRBJ2-3
CDR3aa: CATSDYYTDTQYF
CDR3nt: TGTGCCACCAGTGATTACTACACAGATACGCAGTATTTT

v_gene: TRBV29-1
d_gene: TRBD1
len: 15
abundance: -
j_gene: TRBJ1-1
CDR3aa: CSVDKSGQGNTEAFF
CDR3nt: TGCAGCGTTGACAAGTCGGGACAGGGGAACACTGAAGCTTTCTTT

v_gene: TRBV12-3/TRBV12-4
d_gene: -
len: 12
abundance: -
j_gene: TRBJ1-5
CDR3aa: CASGVARAPQHF
CDR3nt: TGTGCCTCCGGGGTTGCCCGGGCGCCCCAGCATTTT

v_gene: TRBV7-2
d_gene: TRBD2
len: 16
abundance: -
j_gene: TRBJ2-7
CDR3aa: CASSHTSGESSYEQYF
CDR3nt: TGTGCCAGCAGTCATACTAGCGGGGAAAGCTCCTACGAGCAGTACTTC

v_gene: TRBV7-8
d_gene: -
len: 12
abundance: -
j_gene: TRBJ2-7
CDR3aa: CASSTWSKEQYF
CDR3nt: TGTGCCAGCAGCACCTGGAGTAAGGAGCAGTACTTC

v_gene: TRBV5-4
d_gene: -
len: 15
abundance: -
j_gene: TRBJ1-2
CDR3aa: CASSLVATAHYGYTF
CDR3nt: TGTGCCAGCAGCTTGGTGGCGACAGCCCACTATGGCTACACCTTC

v_gene: TRBV2
d_gene: TRBD2
len: 15
abundance: -
j_gene: TRBJ2-3
CDR3aa: CARATSGGHTDTQYF
CDR3nt: TGTGCCAGGGCGACTAGCGGGGGCCACACAGATACGCAGTATTTT

v_gene: TRBV7-9
d_gene: TRBD2
len: 17
abundance: -
j_gene: TRBJ2-1
CDR3aa: CASSLAGTSGFYNEQFF
CDR3nt: TGTGCCAGCAGCTTAGCTGGGACTAGCGGGTTCTACAATGAGCAGTTCTTC

v_gene: TRBV9
d_gene: TRBD2
len: 16
abundance: -
j_gene: TRBJ2-3
CDR3aa: CASSPPSLAGSDTQYF
CDR3nt: TGTGCCAGCAGCCCGCCCTCACTAGCGGGGTCAGATACGCAGTATTTT